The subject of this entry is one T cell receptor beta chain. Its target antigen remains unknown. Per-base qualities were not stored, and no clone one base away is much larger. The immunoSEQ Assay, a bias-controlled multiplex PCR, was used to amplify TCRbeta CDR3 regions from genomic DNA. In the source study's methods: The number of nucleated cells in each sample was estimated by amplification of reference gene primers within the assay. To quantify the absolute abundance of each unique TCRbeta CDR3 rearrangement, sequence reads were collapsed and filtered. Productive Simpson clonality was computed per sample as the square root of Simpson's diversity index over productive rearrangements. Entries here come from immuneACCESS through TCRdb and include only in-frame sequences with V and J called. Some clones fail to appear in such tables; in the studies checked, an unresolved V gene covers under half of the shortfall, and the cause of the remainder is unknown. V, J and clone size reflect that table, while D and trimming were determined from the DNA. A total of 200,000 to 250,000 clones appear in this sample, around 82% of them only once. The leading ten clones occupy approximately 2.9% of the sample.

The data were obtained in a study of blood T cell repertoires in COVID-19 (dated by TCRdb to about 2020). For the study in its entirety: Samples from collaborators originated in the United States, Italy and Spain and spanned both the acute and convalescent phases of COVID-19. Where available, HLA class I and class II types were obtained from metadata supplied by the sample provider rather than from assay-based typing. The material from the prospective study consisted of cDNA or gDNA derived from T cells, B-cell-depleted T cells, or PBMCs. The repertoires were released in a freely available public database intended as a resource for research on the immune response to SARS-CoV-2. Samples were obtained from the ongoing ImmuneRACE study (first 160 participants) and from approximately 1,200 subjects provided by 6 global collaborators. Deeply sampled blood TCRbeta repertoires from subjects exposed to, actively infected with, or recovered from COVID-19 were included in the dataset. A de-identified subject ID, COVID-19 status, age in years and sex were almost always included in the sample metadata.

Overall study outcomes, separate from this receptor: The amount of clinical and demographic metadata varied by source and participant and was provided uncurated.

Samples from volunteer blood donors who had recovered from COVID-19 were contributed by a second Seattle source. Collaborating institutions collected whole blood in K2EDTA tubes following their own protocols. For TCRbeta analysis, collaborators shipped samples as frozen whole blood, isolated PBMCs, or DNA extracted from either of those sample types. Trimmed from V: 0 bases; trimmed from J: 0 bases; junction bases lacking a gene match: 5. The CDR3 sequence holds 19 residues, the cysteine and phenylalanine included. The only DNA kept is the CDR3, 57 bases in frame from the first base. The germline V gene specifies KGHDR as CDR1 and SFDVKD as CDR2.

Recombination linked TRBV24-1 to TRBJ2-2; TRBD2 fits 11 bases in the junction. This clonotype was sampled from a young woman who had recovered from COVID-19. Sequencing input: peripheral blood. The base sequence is TGTGCCACCAGTGATTTGAGGCTAGCGGGAGGAGCGAACACCGGGGAGCTGTTTTTT. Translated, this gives CATSDLRLAGGANTGELFF.